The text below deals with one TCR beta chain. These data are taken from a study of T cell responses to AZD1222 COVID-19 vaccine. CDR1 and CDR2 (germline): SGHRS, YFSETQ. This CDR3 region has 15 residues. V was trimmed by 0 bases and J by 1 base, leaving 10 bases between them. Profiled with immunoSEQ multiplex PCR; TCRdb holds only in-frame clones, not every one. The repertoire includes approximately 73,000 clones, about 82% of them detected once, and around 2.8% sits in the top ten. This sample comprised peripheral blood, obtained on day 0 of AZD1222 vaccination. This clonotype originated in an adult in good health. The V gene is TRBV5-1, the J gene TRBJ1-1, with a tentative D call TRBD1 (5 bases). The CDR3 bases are TGCGCCAGCAGCTTGGGTGGGGCCTCGAACACTGAAGCTTTCTTT. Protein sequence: CASSLGGASNTEAFF.